These T cell receptor beta chains were read from a single sample in a study of CD8 T cells in Susac syndrome. TCRdb re-called the immunoSEQ multiplex PCR reads through MiXCR, storing one row per CDR3 protein. The table has 200,000 to 300,000 distinct CDR3 sequences, less than 96% seen once. The sequencing sample was made of CD4+ T cells from PBMCs. Source of these receptors: a human donor with Susac syndrome. CDR3s include the opening cysteine and the closing phenylalanine or tryptophan. The D gene is left open where the match is weak. Part of the rows lack a size; the others show once, few, many or a class for expanded clones.

D gene | clone size | J gene | V gene | CDR3 protein | CDR3 DNA
NA | NA | TRBJ1-5 | TRBV29-1 | CSVADTSNQPQHF | TGCAGCGTTGCGGACACTAGCAATCAGCCCCAGCATTTT
TRBD1 | once | TRBJ2-7 | TRBV11-1 | CASSFGTGYEQYF | TGTGCCAGCAGCTTCGGGACAGGCTACGAGCAGTACTTC
NA | NA | TRBJ2-7 | TRBV7-9 | CASSLFRTNGSHNEQYF | TGTGCCAGCAGCTTATTCAGGACTAACGGGAGTCATAACGAGCAGTACTTC
NA | NA | TRBJ2-7 | TRBV18 | CASSPTEVGASSSYEQYF | TGTGCCAGCTCACCTACGGAAGTGGGGGCTTCAAGTAGCTACGAGCAGTACTTC
NA | NA | TRBJ1-1 | TRBV5-1 | CASRQGRLGNTEAFF | TGCGCCAGCAGGCAAGGGCGTCTCGGGAACACTGAAGCTTTCTTT
TRBD1 | once | TRBJ2-1 | TRBV2 | CASRDRGRFNEQFF | TGTGCCAGCAGAGACAGGGGGCGATTCAATGAGCAGTTCTTC
TRBD1 | NA | TRBJ1-2 | TRBV20-1 | CSAPYRGGYTF | TGCAGTGCTCCGTACAGGGGTGGCTACACCTTC
NA | NA | TRBJ2-1 | TRBV30 | CAWAPGTPLSYNEQFF | TGTGCCTGGGCCCCCGGGACTCCATTATCCTACAATGAGCAGTTCTTC
NA | NA | TRBJ1-1 | TRBV20-1 | CSARVMDSRIWAFF | TGCAGTGCTAGGGTAATGGACAGCAGAATCTGGGCTTTCTTT
NA | NA | TRBJ2-5 | TRBV15 | CATSRDSRRGGSETQYF | TGTGCCACCAGCAGAGATAGCCGGCGGGGCGGATCGGAGACCCAGTACTTC
NA | NA | TRBJ2-3 | TRBV4-1 | CASSQDRKLPQYF | TGCGCCAGCAGCCAAGATCGGAAGCTACCGCAGTATTTT
NA | NA | TRBJ1-2 | TRBV28 | CASRLTTEGGYTF | TGTGCCAGCAGACTCACTACCGAGGGGGGCTACACCTTC
NA | NA | TRBJ1-2 | TRBV28 | CASRTRREGGYTF | TGTGCCAGCAGGACCAGAAGAGAGGGGGGCTACACCTTC
NA | NA | TRBJ1-3 | TRBV20-1 | CSADSGNTIYF | TGCAGTGCTGACTCTGGAAACACCATATATTTT
TRBD1 | NA | TRBJ2-7 | TRBV30 | CAWAGTGSYEQYF | TGTGCCTGGGCCGGGACAGGCTCCTACGAGCAGTACTTC
NA | NA | TRBJ2-6 | TRBV3-1 | CASSQRTGGGANVLTF | TGTGCCAGCAGCCAACGAACAGGAGGAGGGGCCAACGTCCTGACTTTC
NA | NA | TRBJ2-7 | TRBV30 | CAWSGGYEQYF | TGTGCCTGGAGTGGTGGATACGAGCAGTACTTC
TRBD1 | NA | TRBJ2-4 | TRBV12-3/TRBV12-4 | CASSDRGLAKNIQYF | TGTGCCAGCAGTGACAGGGGACTAGCCAAAAACATTCAGTACTTC
TRBD1 | NA | TRBJ1-5 | TRBV12-3/TRBV12-4 | CASSFTGDNQPQHF | TGTGCCAGCAGTTTTACAGGGGACAATCAGCCCCAGCATTTT
NA | NA | TRBJ2-3 | TRBV3-1 | CASGGSADTQYF | TGTGCCAGCGGGGGGAGCGCAGATACGCAGTATTTT
NA | once | TRBJ1-1 | TRBV5-1 | CASSFGRITFF | TGCGCCAGCAGCTTTGGCCGGATAACTTTCTTT
TRBD2 | NA | TRBJ2-7 | TRBV3-1 | CASSQLAGGGEQYF | TGTGCCAGCAGTCAATTAGCGGGAGGCGGCGAGCAGTACTTC
NA | NA | TRBJ2-5 | TRBV7-7 | CASSPSATETQYF | TGTGCTAGCTCTCCTTCGGCGACCGAGACCCAGTACTTC
NA | NA | TRBJ2-1 | TRBV7-9 | CASSLVPGSYNEQFF | TGTGCCAGCAGCCTCGTCCCTGGCTCCTACAATGAGCAGTTCTTC
NA | NA | TRBJ2-7 | TRBV27 | CASSLSPRVPSYEQYF | TGTGCCAGCAGTTTATCACCCAGGGTCCCCTCCTACGAGCAGTACTTC
NA | NA | TRBJ1-2 | TRBV29-1 | CSVASGGSRYGYTF | TGCAGCGTTGCTTCGGGGGGGTCTCGCTATGGCTACACCTTC
NA | once | TRBJ2-5 | TRBV14 | CASSQAWERETQYF | TGTGCCAGCAGCCAAGCTTGGGAGAGGGAGACCCAGTACTTC
NA | NA | TRBJ2-5 | TRBV9 | CASSVSGHEQETQYF | TGTGCCAGCAGCGTATCGGGACACGAACAAGAGACCCAGTACTTC
TRBD2 | NA | TRBJ2-1 | TRBV24-1 | CATDPGTTLYNEQFF | TGTGCCACGGATCCCGGGACTACGCTCTACAATGAGCAGTTCTTC
TRBD2 | NA | TRBJ2-3 | TRBV7-8 | CASSPTGTRGDTQYF | TGTGCCAGCAGCCCGACCGGGACTAGGGGGGATACGCAGTATTTT
TRBD1 | NA | TRBJ1-6 | TRBV30 | CAWSIPTGGISPLHF | TGTGCCTGGAGTATACCGACAGGGGGTATCTCACCCCTCCACTTT
NA | NA | TRBJ2-3 | TRBV9 | CASSTRTDTQYF | TGTGCCAGCAGCACCCGGACAGATACGCAGTATTTT
NA | NA | TRBJ1-2 | TRBV5-1 | CASSYNPPVLEGYTF | TGCGCCAGCAGCTACAACCCCCCAGTCTTGGAAGGCTACACCTTC
TRBD2 | NA | TRBJ2-1 | TRBV5-4 | CASSELARSYNEQFF | TGTGCCAGCAGCGAACTAGCGAGGTCCTACAATGAGCAGTTCTTC
TRBD1 | NA | TRBJ2-7 | TRBV29-1 | CSGAGQESGEQYF | TGCAGCGGTGCCGGACAGGAATCTGGCGAGCAGTACTTC
NA | NA | TRBJ1-1 | TRBV7-3 | CASSSRRQVEAFF | TGTGCCAGCAGCTCGCGGCGACAGGTTGAAGCTTTCTTT
NA | NA | TRBJ1-2 | TRBV30 | CAWSAHSGRINYGYTF | TGTGCCTGGAGTGCCCACTCGGGGCGGATTAACTATGGCTACACCTTC
NA | NA | TRBJ2-7 | TRBV18 | CASSAGLKPYEQYF | TGTGCCAGCTCGGCAGGACTGAAACCTTACGAGCAGTACTTC
TRBD2 | NA | TRBJ2-3 | TRBV5-1 | CASRLGTSNTDTQYF | TGCGCCAGCAGATTGGGGACTAGCAACACAGATACGCAGTATTTT